The sequence of this T cell receptor (beta chain) was determined in a study of T cell responses to AZD1222 COVID-19 vaccine. Here immunoSEQ multiplex PCR was the method, and the copy in TCRdb shows in-frame clones only, minus some. The data show tens of thousands of clones, 90% seen once. Germline loops: CDR1 MNHEY, CDR2 SVGAGI. V was clipped by 4 bases and J by 4 bases; unmatched bases: 6. The CDR3 runs to 14 residues. The rearrangement links TRBV6-5 to TRBJ2-5; TRBD2 aligns across 7 bases. The sequences come from peripheral blood, collected 28 days after the second AZD1222 dose. This sequence originates from an adult who received the AZD1222 COVID-19 vaccine. The CDR3 region is CASSSAGVGETQYF. In nucleotides, the CDR3 is TGTGCCAGCAGTTCTGCGGGGGTAGGAGAGACCCAGTACTTC.